The next 17 T cell receptor beta chains were all read from a single sample in a study of siplizumab effects on memory and regulatory T cells. Only in-frame clones appear in the TCRdb table, and some are missing; sequencing was by immunoSEQ multiplex PCR. The table records 90,000 to 110,000 clones, 92% of them present only once. Sequencing was carried out using Tregs sorted from blood. The source of these receptors is a human donor in good health.

The V gene is TRBV20-1, the J gene TRBJ2-1; D not certain. The germline V gene has CDR1 DFQATT and CDR2 SNEGSKA (reference sequence). This CDR3 region has 11 residues. V lost 4 bases and J lost 5, with 6 bases in between. In nucleotides, the CDR3 is TGCAGTGCTATTAGGGACAATGAGCAGTTCTTC. The encoded protein is CSAIRDNEQFF.

J is TRBJ2-7 and V is TRBV5-1; unclear D gene. The germline V and J ends were trimmed by 4 bases and 6 bases, with 11 bases remaining between them. The CDR3 extends over 12 amino acids. In germline, CDR1 is SGHRS, CDR2 YFSETQ. CDR3 in DNA: TGCGCCAGCAGCATGTGGCCCAGCGAGCAGTACTTC. The encoded protein is CASSMWPSEQYF.

This chain connects TRBV5-8 to TRBJ2-1; TRBD2 aligns across 8 bases. Germline CDR1 is SGHTS and CDR2 is YDEGEE. Germline trimming cut 0 bases from V and 10 bases from J; bases unmatched to any gene: 6. CDR3 length: 14 amino acids. CDR3 DNA: TGTGCCAGCAGCTTGGCCGTACTAGCGGAAGAGCAGTTCTTC. Amino acid sequence: CASSLAVLAEEQFF.

This chain uses TRBV9 with TRBJ2-4; 12 nucleotides agree with TRBD2. This CDR3 comprises 13 residues. The germline V gene encodes CDR1 SGDLS and CDR2 YYNGEE. The junction had 2 bases not matched to a gene; V was cut back by 3 bases and J by 10 bases. CDR3 coding DNA: TGTGCCAGCAGCGACGGACTAGCGGGGATTCAGTACTTC. Amino acid sequence: CASSDGLAGIQYF.

As for this clone: An end of the junction does not agree with germline; a read error may underlie this. The CDR3 bases are TGTGCTAGCAGCTTAGTGTTGGGACAGAACCAAGAGACCCAGTACTTC. Encoded protein: CASSLVLGQNQETQYF. The rearrangement uses TRBV7-7 and TRBJ2-5, with 7 positions matching TRBD1. Germline V gives CDR1 SSHAT, CDR2 FNYEAQ (reference sequence). The CDR3 totals 16 residues.

CDR3 sequence (DNA): TGTGCCAGCAGGGACAGGGAGGCCGGGGAGCTGTTTTTT. Translated: CASRDREAGELFF. The chain employs TRBV2 and TRBJ2-2, with TRBD1 identical over 8 bases. Unmatched junction bases numbered 3, after V lost 6 bases and J lost 6 bases. The germline gives CDR1 SNHLY, CDR2 FYNNEI. The CDR3 runs 13 residues.

The chain links TRBV6-1 to TRBJ2-2, with TRBD1 matching over 8 bases. The trim removed 6 bases at V and 2 bases at J, leaving 5 bases unmatched. There are 15 residues in the CDR3. The germline V gene has CDR1 MNHNS and CDR2 SASEGT. This chain's CDR3 is CASRRTGKNTGELFF. In DNA form, the CDR3 reads TGTGCCAGCAGGAGGACAGGGAAAAACACCGGGGAGCTGTTTTTT.

The gene calls are TRBV29-1 and TRBJ1-1; D gene ambiguous. Per germline, CDR1 SQVTM and CDR2 ANQGSEA. V shed 4 bases and J shed 5 bases, with 5 bases lying between them. The CDR3 runs 10 residues. This CDR3 reads CSVGRTEAFF. The CDR3 coding sequence is TGCAGCGTTGGGAGGACTGAAGCTTTCTTT.

The chain carries TRBV13 and TRBJ1-3; D is unresolved. Trimming shortened V by 6 bases and J by 0 bases, and 12 bases separated the two germline ends. Per the germline V gene, CDR1 is PRHDT and CDR2 is FYEKMQ (reference sequence). The length of the CDR3 is 15 residues. Here the CDR3 reads CASRIIKSSGNTIYF. Here the CDR3 DNA reads TGTGCCAGCAGGATTATAAAGAGCTCTGGAAACACCATATATTTT.

In DNA, the CDR3 is TGTGCCAGCAGTGTTGGCTGGCCCGGGGAGCTGTTTTTT. Amino acid sequence: CASSVGWPGELFF. The chain links TRBV2 to TRBJ2-2; the D is unclear. The CDR3 contains 13 residues. V lost 4 bases and J lost 6, with 9 bases in between. CDR1 and CDR2 from the germline V gene are SNHLY and FYNNEI.

The chain's CDR3 is CAISEVRNEQFF. The CDR3 coding sequence is TGTGCCATCAGTGAAGTTCGCAATGAGCAGTTCTTC. The rearrangement uses TRBV10-3 and TRBJ2-1; D is unclear. The germline V gene has CDR1 ENHRY and CDR2 SYGVKD. V was trimmed by 3 bases and J by 6 bases, leaving 6 bases between them. The CDR3 is 12 residues long.

This chain connects TRBV10-3 to TRBJ2-7, with D perhaps matching TRBD2 (5 bases). Germline assignment: CDR1 ENHRY and CDR2 SYGVKD. The CDR3 is 13 residues long. Trimming stripped 10 bases from V and 2 bases from J, with 15 bases between. The CDR3 protein is CATHRDVAYEQYF. Here the CDR3 DNA reads TGTGCCACCCACCGGGATGTTGCCTACGAGCAGTACTTC.

The V call is TRBV6-1, the J call TRBJ2-7; TRBD1 is a possible D gene (5 bases). Germline loops: CDR1 MNHNS, CDR2 SASEGT. Trimming removed 4 bases at V and 3 bases at J, with 25 bases between. This CDR3 has 18 amino acids. The CDR3 sequence: CASSGGRASRAGIYEQYF. Written as DNA, the CDR3 is TGTGCCAGCAGTGGGGGTAGGGCCTCAAGAGCAGGGATCTACGAGCAGTACTTC.

This chain links TRBV6-5 with TRBJ2-1, with unresolved D. V lost 5 bases and J lost 2, with 7 bases in between. CDR3 length: 13 amino acids. Germline V gene data show CDR1 as MNHEY and CDR2 as SVGAGI. The chain's CDR3 is CASSPRPYNEQFF. CDR3 nucleotide sequence: TGTGCCAGCAGTCCCCGACCCTACAATGAGCAGTTCTTC.

J is TRBJ2-7 and V is TRBV13; D is possibly TRBD2 (6 bases). The CDR3 consists of 15 residues. CDR1 is PRHDT and CDR2 is FYEKMQ in the germline V gene (reference sequence). The V and J ends lost 6 bases and 0 bases respectively, with 15 bases between them. The CDR3 here is CASRERGGSSYEQYF. CDR3 bases: TGTGCCAGCAGAGAACGGGGAGGTAGCTCCTACGAGCAGTACTTC.

The chain carries TRBV7-8 and TRBJ1-3; D may be TRBD1 (6 bases). The CDR3 spans 14 residues. Trimming removed 4 bases at V and 0 bases at J, with 7 bases between. CDR1 is SGHVS, CDR2 FQNEAQ, per germline. DNA of the CDR3: TGTGCCAGCAGCTGGACAGACTCTGGAAACACCATATATTTT. This gives the protein CASSWTDSGNTIYF.

This chain connects TRBV5-6 to TRBJ1-6; D unresolved. Germline V lookup: CDR1 SGHDT, CDR2 YYEEEE. There are 15 residues in the CDR3. V lost 0 bases and J lost 7, with 11 bases in between. This chain's CDR3 is CASSLEGRRNSPLHF. In nucleotides, the CDR3 is TGTGCCAGCAGCTTGGAAGGAAGACGAAATTCACCCCTCCACTTT.